This passage covers 19 T cell receptor beta chains from one sample sequenced in a study of shared T cell receptors in the human thymus. The table came from immunoSEQ multiplex PCR; TCRdb's copy has only in-frame clones and leaves some out. The table lists some 700,000 clones, approximately 90% of them singletons. The same data also contributed to another study, on human thymus T cells.

The sample taken for sequencing was thymocytes. These receptors came from a boy under two years old with a congenital heart defect.

The genes are TRBV15 and TRBJ2-7; 8 positions agree with TRBD1. Germline CDR1 reads LNHNV; CDR2 reads YYDKDF (reference sequence). CDR3 length: 16 residues. V shed 3 bases, J shed 6 bases, and the junction held 13 bases outside the gene matches. This chain's CDR3 is CATSRTPGTGPGEQYF. CDR3 in DNA: TGTGCCACCAGCAGGACCCCGGGGACAGGACCGGGCGAGCAGTACTTC.

The V gene is TRBV7-8, the J gene TRBJ2-5; 7 bases fit TRBD2. The V gene's germline CDR1 is SGHVS and CDR2 FQNEAQ. CDR3 length: 17 residues. The J segment lost 2 bases and the V segment lost 4 bases, leaving 13 bases of the junction unmatched. Written as DNA, the CDR3 is TGTGCCAGCAGCTGGAGGTCGGTAGCGGGCTATCAAGAGACCCAGTACTTC. As protein: CASSWRSVAGYQETQYF.

This clone occurred once. This chain uses TRBV7-8 with TRBJ2-5; D might be TRBD1 (6 bases). The CDR3 length is 13 residues. The V gene lost 5 bases and the J gene lost 5 bases, with 12 bases spanning the gap. Germline CDR1 is SGHVS and CDR2 is FQNEAQ. CDR3 sequence reads: CASSTNRVETQYF. The DNA of the CDR3 is TGTGCCAGCAGCACAAACAGGGTGGAGACCCAGTACTTC.

The V call is TRBV6-6, the J call TRBJ1-2; tentative D call: TRBD1 (5 bases). The germline gives CDR1 MNHNY, CDR2 SVGAGI (reference sequence). The CDR3 contains 15 residues. Trimming took 0 bases from V and 2 from J, leaving 10 bases between them. CDR3 sequence (DNA): TGTGCCAGCAGTTACTCGTCGACAGAGAACTATGGCTACACCTTC. Protein: CASSYSSTENYGYTF.

Written as DNA, the CDR3 is TGTGCCAGCAGCTTGGGTCCGGTCCCTAACTATGGCTACACCTTC. It is translated as CASSLGPVPNYGYTF. The chain uses TRBV5-4 and TRBJ1-2; D is ambiguous. The CDR3 is made up of 15 amino acids. The germline gives CDR1 SGHNT, CDR2 YYREEE (reference sequence). Trimming removed 0 bases at V and 0 bases at J, with 9 bases between. Based on the CDR3 plus reference TRBV5-4 and TRBJ1-2, the full variable domain is ETGVTQSPTHLIKTRGQQVTLRCSSQSGHNTVSWYQQALGQGPQFIFQYYREEENGRGNFPPRFSGLQFPNYSSELNVNALELDDSALYLCASSLGPVPNYGYTFGSGTRLTVV.

Comment on this clone: One junction end disagrees with the germline gene, perhaps due to a read error. The rearrangement links TRBV5-1 to TRBJ1-2, with 9 bases matching TRBD1. The germline V gene has CDR1 SGHRS and CDR2 YFSETQ. The CDR3 sequence is 13 residues long. Written as DNA, the CDR3 is TGCGCCAGCAGCTTGGATCACAGGGGGCGAACTCTCTTC. It encodes CASSLDHRGRTLF.

The rearrangement joins TRBV6-6 to TRBJ1-2, with D unresolved. The germline V gene encodes CDR1 MNHNY and CDR2 SVGAGI (reference sequence). V dropped 6 bases and J dropped 8 bases, with 16 bases sitting between them. CDR3 length: 13 residues. CDR3 nucleotides: TGTGCCAGCAGACCCCCTTATTTGGGCGGCTACACCTTC. Translated, it gives CASRPPYLGGYTF.

The V and J genes are TRBV28 and TRBJ1-2; 7 nucleotides align to TRBD1. Germline V gene sequence: CDR1 MDHEN, CDR2 SYDVKM. The CDR3 contains 13 residues. The V and J ends lost 2 bases and 7 bases, in that order; junction bases with no gene match: 4. The CDR3 coding sequence is TGTGCCAGCAGTTTAAAGGGGGCGCTTGGCTACACCTTC. Residues: CASSLKGALGYTF.

This clone was observed once. This chain uses TRBV19 with TRBJ1-2, with 8 nucleotides matching TRBD1. In germline, CDR1 is LNHDA, CDR2 SQIVND (reference sequence). The CDR3 has 16 residues. The V segment lost 10 bases and the J segment 4 bases; nucleotides outside the gene matches: 17. The CDR3 DNA is TGTGCCACCTCCGGACAGGGAGGGCCTCAGGGCTATGGCTACACCTTC. This sequence encodes CATSGQGGPQGYGYTF.

This clone was observed a handful of times. The chain uses TRBV2 and TRBJ2-2; D is perhaps TRBD2 (6 bases). CDR1 and CDR2 from the germline V gene are SNHLY and FYNNEI. The CDR3 extends over 16 amino acids. V dropped 2 bases and J dropped 5 bases, with 15 bases sitting between them. This chain's CDR3 is CASSEREPNTTGELFF. The CDR3 nucleotides read TGTGCCAGCAGTGAACGGGAGCCAAATACTACCGGGGAGCTGTTTTTT. The full variable domain, with the rest looked up from reference TRBV2 and TRBJ2-2, is EPEVTQTPSHQVTQMGQEVILRCVPISNHLYFYWYRQILGQKVEFLVSFYNNEISEKSEIFDDQFSVERPDGSNFTLKIRSTKLEDSAMYFCASSEREPNTTGELFFGEGSRLTVL.

As for this clone: Compared with germline, one end of the junction differs, possibly owing to a read error. J is TRBJ2-1 and V is TRBV20-1; D remains unclear. CDR3 length: 11 residues. Germline values: CDR1 DFQATT, CDR2 SNEGSKA (reference sequence). The CDR3 bases are TGCAGTGCTCCTGGCGACGAGGAGCGGTTCTTC. Its translation is CSAPGDEERFF.

The chain couples TRBV4-1 to TRBJ2-7; the match to TRBD1 covers 10 bases. Germline trimming cut 4 bases from V and 0 bases from J; bases unmatched to any gene: 12. The CDR3 length is 18 residues. Germline V CDR1 and CDR2: MGHRA, YSYEKL. CDR3 sequence reads: CASSLTPPGQGNSYEQYF. CDR3 nucleotides: TGCGCCAGCAGCCTTACCCCTCCGGGACAGGGGAACTCCTACGAGCAGTACTTC.

V is TRBV9 and J is TRBJ1-1; no definite D call. Trimming removed 0 bases from V and 6 bases from J, with 12 bases in between. This CDR3 region has 14 residues. In germline, CDR1 is SGDLS, CDR2 YYNGEE. The chain's CDR3 is CASSVGGGRAEAFF. The CDR3 coding sequence is TGTGCCAGCAGCGTAGGGGGAGGGAGGGCTGAAGCTTTCTTT.

The CDR3 sequence: CASSQDDRDKELTSTDTQYF. CDR3 nucleotide sequence: TGCGCCAGCAGCCAAGATGACAGGGACAAAGAGTTAACTAGCACAGATACGCAGTATTTT. The V and J genes are TRBV4-1 and TRBJ2-3; 7 nucleotides align to TRBD1. The CDR3 length is 20 residues. With V trimmed by 0 bases and J by 0 bases, 15 bases remained unmatched. Per germline, CDR1 MGHRA and CDR2 YSYEKL.

This chain uses TRBV27 with TRBJ2-7; 9 nucleotides align to TRBD2. CDR3 length: 16 residues. CDR1 and CDR2 (germline): MNHEY, SMNVEV (reference sequence). J gave up 7 bases and V 10 bases, and 20 bases lay outside the gene matches. CDR3 loop: CATQLLRREGVGEQYF. CDR3 sequence (DNA): TGTGCCACCCAACTCCTCCGGCGGGAGGGAGTTGGAGAGCAGTACTTC.

This clone was picked up one time. The V and J genes are TRBV9 and TRBJ2-3; no definite D call. The germline CDR1 and CDR2 sequences are SGDLS and YYNGEE. The CDR3 runs to 16 residues. Trimming took off 0 bases at V and 4 bases at J, with 15 bases between the two ends. CDR3 bases: TGTGCCAGCAGCGTAGATTGCCAGGCGATTTCAGATACGCAGTATTTT. It is translated as CASSVDCQAISDTQYF.

The rearrangement joins TRBV30 to TRBJ2-1; 9 nucleotides align to TRBD2. This CDR3 has 15 amino acids. CDR1 and CDR2 from the germline V gene are GTSNPN and SVGIG (reference sequence). The V and J ends lost 3 bases and 9 bases, in that order; junction bases with no gene match: 12. The CDR3 sequence: CAWRGTSLEALEQFF. The CDR3 coding sequence is TGTGCCTGGAGGGGGACTAGCCTCGAGGCGCTTGAGCAGTTCTTC.

This clone was counted once. The chain employs TRBV5-4 and TRBJ2-2; D gene ambiguous. The CDR3 extends over 12 amino acids. CDR1 SGHNT and CDR2 YYREEE come from the germline V gene (reference sequence). V shed 1 base and J shed 5 bases, with 3 bases lying between them. The CDR3 spells CASSLPTGELFF. CDR3 in DNA: TGTGCCAGCAGCTTGCCGACCGGGGAGCTGTTTTTT.

This chain uses TRBV28 with TRBJ1-1; 9 bases fit TRBD1. CDR3 length: 13 amino acids. From germline, CDR1 is MDHEN and CDR2 SYDVKM. With 8 bases clipped from V and 10 bases from J, the junction kept 11 bases outside the gene matches. The CDR3: CASQFIPTGGAFF. In DNA form, the CDR3 reads TGTGCCAGCCAGTTTATCCCGACAGGGGGAGCTTTCTTT.